Following are 15 T cell receptor beta chains from one sample sequenced in a study of cytomegalovirus exposure and HLA in healthy donors. Vbeta (60) and Jbeta (13) primers were used in the PCR. The repertoire was sequenced with immunoSEQ multiplex PCR; TCRdb's copy has only in-frame clones and lacks some. The top ten hold 7% to 9.5% of the sample, which has 65,000 to 70,000 clones, about three quarters seen once. Sequencing used PBMCs. These receptors originate from a woman aged 25 to 39 in good health and CMV-seropositive.

The V call is TRBV7-9, the J call TRBJ2-5; TRBD1 agrees at 9 bases. Unmatched junction bases numbered 4, after V lost 4 bases and J lost 7 bases. Germline assignment: CDR1 SEHNR and CDR2 FQNEAQ (reference sequence). This CDR3 has 13 residues. The CDR3 nucleotides are TGTGCCAGCAGCTACCCGGGACAGGGGACCCAGTACTTC. Translated, it gives CASSYPGQGTQYF.

The rearrangement joins TRBV14 to TRBJ1-1; perhaps TRBD1 as D (5 bases). Germline V gene sequence: CDR1 SGHDN, CDR2 FVKESK. CDR3 length: 17 residues. Trimming took off 5 bases at V and 5 bases at J, with 24 bases between the two ends. This CDR3 reads CASSSSQQGGHKTEAFF. In nucleotides, the CDR3 is TGTGCCAGCAGCAGTAGCCAGCAGGGAGGCCATAAGACTGAAGCTTTCTTT.

There are a few counts of this clone. The chain carries TRBV6-5 and TRBJ1-2; 11 nucleotides agree with TRBD1. Trimming at V came to 7 bases and at J to 6 bases, leaving 7 bases not matched to a gene. Germline CDR1 is MNHEY and CDR2 is SVGAGI. The CDR3 loop spans 14 amino acids. CDR3 nucleotides: TGTGCCAGCACACAGGACAGGGGGCGGAATGGCTACACCTTC. Translated, it gives CASTQDRGRNGYTF.

This clone was observed a handful of times. The chain uses TRBV4-1 and TRBJ2-3, with 11 bases identical to TRBD1. This CDR3 is 14 amino acids long. The V segment lost 7 bases and the J segment 5 bases; nucleotides outside the gene matches: 5. Germline V CDR1 and CDR2: MGHRA, YSYEKL. The CDR3 protein is CASMDRGLEDTQYF. The CDR3 region has the DNA TGCGCCAGCATGGACAGGGGGCTGGAAGATACGCAGTATTTT.

This chain connects TRBV14 to TRBJ2-5; weak D call: TRBD2 (6 bases). CDR1 SGHDN and CDR2 FVKESK come from the germline V gene. V lost 0 bases, J lost 5 bases, and 13 bases lay in between. There are 15 residues in the CDR3. The CDR3 loop is CASSQDGGSGETQYF. The CDR3 region has the DNA TGTGCCAGCAGCCAAGATGGAGGGTCGGGGGAGACCCAGTACTTC.

CDR3 in amino acids: CASSEGFSGRRREQYF. The DNA of the CDR3 is TGTGCCAGCAGTGAAGGGTTTAGCGGGAGACGAAGGGAGCAGTACTTC. The chain recombines TRBV2 with TRBJ2-7, with TRBD2 identical over 9 bases. Germline loops: CDR1 SNHLY, CDR2 FYNNEI. The ends lost 1 base at V and 7 bases at J; junction bases unmatched: 11. The CDR3 extends over 16 amino acids.

A few counts support this clone. The V and J genes are TRBV5-5 and TRBJ2-1; 12 bases agree with TRBD2. The CDR3 runs to 13 residues. V lost 7 bases to trimming and J lost 7 bases; unmatched junction nucleotides: 3. Germline lookup yields CDR1 SGHKS and CDR2 YYEKEE (reference sequence). The CDR3 DNA reads as TGTGCCAGCGGCGGACTAGCGGGGAATGAGCAGTTCTTC. It encodes CASGGLAGNEQFF.

V and J are TRBV13 and TRBJ2-1; TRBD2 matches at 14 bases. The germline gives CDR1 PRHDT, CDR2 FYEKMQ (reference sequence). The CDR3 totals 15 residues. V was clipped by 3 bases and J by 10 bases; unmatched bases: 5. As DNA, the CDR3 is TGTGCCAGCAGCTTGGGACTAGCGGGAGCGGGCGAGCAGTTCTTC. Amino acids: CASSLGLAGAGEQFF.

The gene calls are TRBV5-1 and TRBJ1-6; unclear D gene. Germline V gene data show CDR1 as SGHRS and CDR2 as YFSETQ. This CDR3 contains 13 residues. Deletions cut 1 base from V and 14 bases from J, with 13 bases between. The CDR3 region is CASSLWASRALHF. The CDR3 coding sequence is TGCGCCAGCAGCTTGTGGGCCTCGAGGGCCCTCCACTTT.

V gene TRBV28 combines with J gene TRBJ1-2, with 11 positions matching TRBD1. CDR1 is MDHEN and CDR2 is SYDVKM in the germline V gene. Germline trimming cut 4 bases from V and 4 bases from J; bases unmatched to any gene: 2. This CDR3 is 14 amino acids long. CDR3 sequence reads: CASSSGTGGYGYTF. The CDR3 DNA reads as TGTGCCAGCAGTTCTGGGACAGGGGGCTATGGCTACACCTTC.

V is TRBV10-1 and J is TRBJ2-5; D is unclear. Germline lookup yields CDR1 WNHNN and CDR2 SYGVQD (reference sequence). The CDR3 has 12 amino acids. The V and J ends lost 5 bases and 2 bases respectively, with 6 bases between them. The CDR3 DNA reads TGCGCCAGCAGTTTCCCTCAAGAGACCCAGTACTTC. Translation: CASSFPQETQYF.

In this sample, this clone turned up a few times. The V gene is TRBV4-3, the J gene TRBJ1-4; no clear D gene. This CDR3 contains 16 residues. Trimming removed 0 bases from V and 4 bases from J, with 12 bases in between. From germline, CDR1 is LGHNA and CDR2 YSLEER. CDR3 amino acids: CASSQDLKPFNEKLFF. CDR3 nucleotides: TGCGCCAGCAGCCAAGATTTGAAGCCTTTTAATGAAAAACTGTTTTTT.

The rearrangement links TRBV5-1 to TRBJ2-5; TRBD2 matches 9 bases. Germline V lookup: CDR1 SGHRS, CDR2 YFSETQ. Germline trimming cut 4 bases from V and 4 bases from J; bases unmatched to any gene: 2. CDR3 length: 13 residues. CDR3 residues: CASSRGGAETQYF. CDR3 bases: TGCGCCAGCAGCCGCGGGGGGGCAGAGACCCAGTACTTC. The full variable domain, completed using reference TRBV5-1 and TRBJ2-5, is KAGVTQTPRYLIKTRGQQVTLSCSPISGHRSVSWYQQTPGQGLQFLFEYFSETQRNKGNFPGRFSGRQFSNSRSEMNVSTLELGDSALYLCASSRGGAETQYFGPGTRLLVL.

The genes are TRBV11-2 and TRBJ1-4, with unresolved D. Deletions cut 7 bases from V and 4 bases from J, with 7 bases between. The CDR3 is 12 residues long. The germline V gene has CDR1 SGHAT and CDR2 FQNNGV. The CDR3 region has the DNA TGTGCCAGCACTATCTTTAATGAAAAACTGTTTTTT. This translates into CASTIFNEKLFF.

V gene TRBV18 combines with J gene TRBJ2-1, with D maybe TRBD2 (5 bases). Trimming removed 1 base at V and 4 bases at J, with 14 bases between. There are 16 residues in the CDR3. Per germline, CDR1 KGHSH and CDR2 LQKENI. The CDR3 region is CASSPLGLAPYNEQFF. The CDR3 DNA is TGTGCCAGCTCACCACTTGGGCTAGCCCCTTACAATGAGCAGTTCTTC.